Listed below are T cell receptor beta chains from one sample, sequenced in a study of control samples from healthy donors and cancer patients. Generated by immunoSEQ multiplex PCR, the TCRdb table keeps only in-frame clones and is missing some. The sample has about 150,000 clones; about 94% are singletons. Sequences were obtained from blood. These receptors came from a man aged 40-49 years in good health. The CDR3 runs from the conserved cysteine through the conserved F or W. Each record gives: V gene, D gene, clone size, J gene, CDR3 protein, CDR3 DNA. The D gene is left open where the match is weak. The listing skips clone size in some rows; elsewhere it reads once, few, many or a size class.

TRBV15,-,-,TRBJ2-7,CATSREGTDYEQYF,TGTGCCACCAGCAGAGAGGGGACGGACTACGAGCAGTACTTC
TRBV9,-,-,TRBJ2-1,CASTKGRGMRYNEQFF,TGTGCCAGCACCAAGGGGAGGGGGATGAGGTACAATGAGCAGTTCTTC
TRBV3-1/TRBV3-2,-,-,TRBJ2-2,CASSPGLSWNTGELFF,TGTGCCAGCAGCCCGGGACTTTCATGGAACACCGGGGAGCTGTTTTTT
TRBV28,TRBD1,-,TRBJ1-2,CASRGIGTGGGRLYGYTF,TGTGCCAGCAGGGGTATAGGGACAGGGGGCGGACGACTCTATGGCTACACCTTC
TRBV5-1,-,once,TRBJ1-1,CASSLSSSNFKAFF,TGCGCCAGCAGCTTGAGTTCCAGCAACTTTAAAGCTTTCTTT
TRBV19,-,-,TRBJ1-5,CASSISGNSGNQPQHF,TGTGCCAGTAGTATTAGCGGCAATTCGGGCAATCAGCCCCAGCATTTT
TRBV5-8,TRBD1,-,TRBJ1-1,CASSRGQGARTEAFF,TGTGCCAGCAGCCGGGGACAGGGGGCCCGAACTGAAGCTTTCTTT
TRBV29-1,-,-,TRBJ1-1,CSVSVDPRTEAFF,TGCAGCGTTTCAGTGGACCCTAGGACTGAAGCTTTCTTT
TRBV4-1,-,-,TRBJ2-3,CASSQVGALGAQYF,TGCGCCAGCAGCCAAGTCGGGGCGCTAGGGGCGCAGTATTTT
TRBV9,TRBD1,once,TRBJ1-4,CASSGDGTGGEKLFF,TGTGCCAGCAGCGGGGACGGGACAGGGGGCGAAAAACTGTTTTTT
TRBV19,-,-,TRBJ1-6,CASSSAGSNSPLHF,TGTGCCAGTAGTAGCGCGGGCTCAAATTCACCCCTCCACTTT